The next 12 T cell receptor beta chains were all read from a single sample in a study of cytomegalovirus exposure and HLA in healthy donors. A multiplex PCR was run with 60 Vbeta primers and 13 Jbeta primers. Generated by immunoSEQ multiplex PCR, the TCRdb table keeps only in-frame clones and is missing some. The sample includes tens of thousands of clones, around 80% seen only once; the top ten take approximately 0.6%. Sequencing was done on a sample of PBMCs. The receptors here all came from a man younger than 40 in good health and CMV-seronegative.

V usage is TRBV6-5 and J usage is TRBJ1-1; possibly TRBD1 for D (5 bases). Germline CDR1 and CDR2: MNHEY and SVGAGI. The CDR3 loop spans 15 amino acids. With 2 bases removed from V and 0 bases from J, the gap between germline ends came to 10 bases. CDR3 DNA sequence: TGTGCCAGCAGTTACGCGAGACAGTTGAACACTGAAGCTTTCTTT. Translating gives CASSYARQLNTEAFF.

The chain recombines TRBV2 with TRBJ2-7; unclear D gene. The V and J ends lost 2 bases and 3 bases respectively, with 5 bases between them. Germline V gene sequence: CDR1 SNHLY, CDR2 FYNNEI. CDR3 length: 12 residues. In DNA form, the CDR3 reads TGTGCCAGCAGTGAATCCTACTACGAGCAGTACGTC. Encoded protein: CASSESYYEQYV.

The V gene is TRBV7-9, the J gene TRBJ2-7; tentatively, D is TRBD2 (5 bases). There are 15 residues in the CDR3. Germline CDR1 and CDR2: SEHNR and FQNEAQ (reference sequence). The ends were cut back, 5 bases at V and 0 bases at J, with 14 bases in the middle. CDR3 DNA sequence: TGTGCCAGCAGCAAGAGGACGGGGAGCTCCTACGAGCAGTACTTC. Its translation is CASSKRTGSSYEQYF.

The table lists this clone with a few counts. This rearrangement joins TRBV29-1 to TRBJ1-4; tentatively, D is TRBD1 (5 bases). V lost 1 base to trimming and J lost 8 bases, with 11 bases between them. There are 13 residues in the CDR3. The germline V gene encodes CDR1 SQVTM and CDR2 ANQGSEA. Written as DNA, the CDR3 is TGCAGCGTTGAAGTGGATTGGGGCGAAAAACTGTTTTTT. This codes for CSVEVDWGEKLFF.

The chain employs TRBV29-1 and TRBJ1-2, with 8 bases that match TRBD1. The CDR3 spans 13 residues. The germline V gene has CDR1 SQVTM and CDR2 ANQGSEA. V gave up 6 bases and J gave up 4 bases; unmatched junction bases: 7. DNA for the CDR3: TGCAGCGTAGTTGGACAGGGCGGCTATGGCTACACCTTC. Encoded protein: CSVVGQGGYGYTF.

The J gene is TRBJ1-1, the V gene TRBV4-3, with 12 bases fitting TRBD1. Losses at the gene ends were 4 bases for V and 2 bases for J; bases not matched to a gene: 8. Germline CDR1 reads LGHNA; CDR2 reads YSLEER. The CDR3 totals 17 residues. The CDR3 spells CASSRGQGAKGNTEAFF. The DNA for the CDR3 is TGCGCCAGCAGCCGGGGACAGGGGGCGAAGGGAAACACTGAAGCTTTCTTT.

The chain has TRBV29-1 and TRBJ2-5; 7 bases align to TRBD1. V dropped 7 bases and J dropped 1; count of bases not matched to a gene: 6. The CDR3 is 13 residues long. Germline V lookup: CDR1 SQVTM, CDR2 ANQGSEA. In DNA, the CDR3 is TGCAGCGCCGCCAGGGGGACCCAAGAGACCCAGTACTTC. This encodes CSAARGTQETQYF.

The chain has TRBV11-3 and TRBJ2-2; possible D gene TRBD2, 6 bases. This CDR3 is built from 15 residues. Germline CDR1 SGHNT, CDR2 YENEEA. The germline V and J ends were trimmed by 3 bases and 0 bases, with 8 bases remaining between them. CDR3 in DNA: TGTGCCAGCAGCTTCCGGGGGACGAACACCGGGGAGCTGTTTTTT. Translated: CASSFRGTNTGELFF.

The chain carries TRBV7-2 and TRBJ1-5; no clear D gene. CDR1 is SGHTA and CDR2 is FQGNSA in the germline V gene. This CDR3 has 13 residues. The V and J ends lost 5 bases and 4 bases respectively, with 9 bases between them. In DNA, the CDR3 is TGTGCCAGCAGCCACGGGGTGAATCAGCCCCAGCATTTT. It translates to CASSHGVNQPQHF. Looking up the rest from reference TRBV7-2 and TRBJ1-5 gives the full variable domain: GAGVSQSPSNKVTEKGKDVELRCDPISGHTALYWYRQSLGQGLEFLIYFQGNSAPDKSGLPSDRFSAERTGGSVSTLTIQRTQQEDSAVYLCASSHGVNQPQHFGDGTRLSIL.

This clone has a single count. This chain's CDR3 is CASSVGTGGIQPQHF. The CDR3 DNA sequence: TGTGCCAGCAGCGTAGGGACAGGGGGGATTCAGCCCCAGCATTTT. V gene TRBV9 combines with J gene TRBJ1-5, with 10 bases aligning to TRBD1. The length of the CDR3 is 15 residues. V dropped 0 bases and J dropped 6; count of bases not matched to a gene: 3. CDR1 and CDR2 (germline): SGDLS, YYNGEE.

The rearrangement links TRBV25-1 to TRBJ2-3; 11 bases match TRBD1. The trim removed 2 bases at V and 6 bases at J, leaving 10 bases unmatched. The CDR3 is 17 amino acids. Looked up from germline, CDR1 is MGHDK and CDR2 is SYGVNS. CDR3 loop: CASSEARTGGFLDTQYF. The CDR3 bases are TGTGCCAGCAGTGAAGCCCGGACAGGGGGCTTTTTGGATACGCAGTATTTT.

This sequence joins TRBV7-6 and TRBJ2-3, with no clear D. CDR3 length equals 15 residues. V lost 4 bases and J lost 4, with 15 bases in between. Per germline, CDR1 SGHVS and CDR2 FNYEAQ. The CDR3: CASSSRPSASDTQYF. CDR3 bases: TGTGCCAGCAGCTCCCGCCCCTCAGCGTCAGATACGCAGTATTTT.